This T cell receptor beta chain was sequenced in a study of human T cells and chemical hapten exposure. Study in general: Small volume differences among pooled libraries mainly caused per-sample TCR yield variation.

Time point of the sample: patch test 1, 2 weeks after DPC sensitization. Noted treatment: therapeutic diphenylcyclopropenone sensitization with weekly scalp DPC. MiXCR, run by TCRdb on the RACE reads, gives a single entry per CDR3 protein. The data contain under 450,000 distinct CDR3 sequences, nearly 5% of them singletons. V lost 10 bases and J lost 5; bases outside the gene matches: 15. CDR3 length: 16 residues. Germline V gene sequence: CDR1 SGHVS, CDR2 FQNEAQ. This clonotype was seen a handful of times. The chain employs TRBV7-8 and TRBJ2-5; 11 bases map to TRBD2. This receptor was taken from a woman aged 50 to 60 with alopecia areata. Some clones in this sample may be carry-over from other donors' samples. The specimen was whole blood, collected in connection with sensitization to the hapten diphenylcyclopropenone (DPC). The CDR3 sequence is CATSGGLSQGQETQYF. CDR3 bases: TGTGCCACTAGCGGGGGGCTTTCCCAGGGCCAGGAGACCCAGTACTTC. Full variable domain (missing parts from reference TRBV7-8 and TRBJ2-5): GAGVSQSPRYKVAKRGQDVALRCDPISGHVSLFWYQQALGQGPEFLTYFQNEAQLDKSGLPSDRFFAERPEGSVSTLKIQRTQQEDSAVYLCATSGGLSQGQETQYFGPGTRLLVL.